These 7 T cell receptor beta chains were all obtained from the same sample, sequenced in a study of blood T cell dynamics during melanoma immunotherapy. The table came from immunoSEQ multiplex PCR; TCRdb's copy has only in-frame clones and leaves some out. Among around 970 clones, 92% were seen once, and the ten largest hold 5% to 6.5%. The sample's time point: week 3, after first cycle of checkpoint inhibitor. Material: effector memory CD8+ T cells from blood, obtained from a patient treated with checkpoint blockade. The receptors were gathered from a human donor with melanoma.

This clone was recorded once. The rearrangement links TRBV2 to TRBJ2-7; no firm D call. The germline CDR1 and CDR2 sequences are SNHLY and FYNNEI. CDR3 length equals 12 residues. Trimming removed 6 bases from V and 5 bases from J, with 11 bases in between. The CDR3 region has the DNA TGTGCCAGCAGGGTGATTGGACACGAGCAGTACTTC. Amino acid sequence: CASRVIGHEQYF.

The rearrangement joins TRBV27 to TRBJ1-2; D not resolved. The CDR3 has 13 residues. Germline V gene lookup returns CDR1 MNHEY and CDR2 SMNVEV (reference sequence). The V end was cut by 3 bases, the J end by 8 bases, with 13 bases between. The CDR3 nucleotides are TGTGCCAGCAGTTTGGGTGGGTTCGAGGGCTACACCTTC. It codes for CASSLGGFEGYTF.

V gene TRBV18 combines with J gene TRBJ2-5; D unclear. The ends were cut back, 2 bases at V and 3 bases at J, with 4 bases in the middle. Per the germline V gene, CDR1 is KGHSH and CDR2 is LQKENI. This CDR3 is built from 12 residues. CDR3 in amino acids: CASSPGEETQYF. CDR3 in DNA: TGTGCCAGCTCACCAGGAGAAGAGACCCAGTACTTC.

The chain recombines TRBV19 with TRBJ2-1; D remains ambiguous. Germline CDR1 LNHDA, CDR2 SQIVND (reference sequence). V lost 4 bases and J lost 6, with 10 bases in between. The CDR3 sequence is 13 residues long. CDR3 residues: CASSTAEGNEQFF. Written as DNA, the CDR3 is TGTGCCAGTAGTACGGCCGAAGGCAATGAGCAGTTCTTC. The entire variable domain, with the rest obtained from reference TRBV19 and TRBJ2-1, is as follows: DGGITQSPKYLFRKEGQNVTLSCEQNLNHDAMYWYRQDPGQGLRLIYYSQIVNDFQKGDIAEGYSVSREKKESFPLTVTSAQKNPTAFYLCASSTAEGNEQFFGPGTRLTVL.

This sequence joins TRBV19 and TRBJ2-1; D call uncertain. Germline CDR1 reads LNHDA; CDR2 reads SQIVND (reference sequence). With 7 bases removed from V and 3 bases from J, the gap between germline ends came to 16 bases. This CDR3 is 15 amino acids long. The CDR3 sequence is CASKTTSGHYNEQFF. CDR3 sequence (DNA): TGTGCCAGTAAGACAACCTCCGGGCACTACAATGAGCAGTTCTTC.

The chain employs TRBV6-5 and TRBJ1-1; D gene ambiguous. This CDR3 region has 14 residues. V dropped 0 bases and J dropped 3 bases, with 8 bases sitting between them. CDR1 and CDR2 from the germline V gene are MNHEY and SVGAGI. DNA for the CDR3: TGTGCCAGCAGTTACTCGGCAGGTTACACTGAAGCTTTCTTT. Its protein product is CASSYSAGYTEAFF.

CDR3 amino acids: CASSFDGPEPPLHF. The CDR3 DNA reads as TGTGCCAGCAGCTTCGACGGGCCTGAGCCACCCCTCCACTTT. The chain is built from TRBV5-6 and TRBJ1-6; D gene uncertain. V lost 2 bases to trimming and J lost 11 bases, with 14 bases between them. This CDR3 region has 14 residues. Per germline, CDR1 SGHDT and CDR2 YYEEEE.